A selection of T cell receptor beta chains follows, all from one sample in a study of shared clonotypes between healthy human individuals. This table comes from immunoSEQ multiplex PCR, and its TCRdb copy is limited to in-frame clones, with some not included. The data contain around 940,000 clones, more than 75% of them singletons. The source material was memory CD4+ T cells sorted from blood. Source of these receptors: a man younger than 30 in good health. Both conserved end residues are part of each CDR3.

v_call: TRBV5-4; j_call: TRBJ2-1; cdr3_aa: CASSQRGNEQFF
v_call: TRBV2; j_call: TRBJ1-2; cdr3_aa: CASSENRGGGYTF
v_call: TRBV7-9; j_call: TRBJ2-7; cdr3_aa: CASSLAYASGIYEQYF
v_call: TRBV6-1; j_call: TRBJ2-2; cdr3_aa: CASSEGGRGTGELFF
v_call: TRBV27; j_call: TRBJ1-5; cdr3_aa: CASSQTGGGQPQHF
v_call: TRBV5-1; j_call: TRBJ2-1; cdr3_aa: CASSLVAGEFNEQFF
v_call: TRBV9; j_call: TRBJ2-7; cdr3_aa: CASSPAGPLNSYEQYF
v_call: TRBV6-5; j_call: TRBJ1-6; cdr3_aa: CASSSTGGRRWGPLHF
v_call: TRBV19; j_call: TRBJ1-1; cdr3_aa: CASSFRQGLNTEAFF
v_call: TRBV19; j_call: TRBJ2-3; cdr3_aa: CASGSGPTDTQYF
v_call: TRBV29-1; j_call: TRBJ1-2; cdr3_aa: CSVRQVYGYTF
v_call: TRBV9; j_call: TRBJ1-1; cdr3_aa: CASSVESRDPTGRSWGTEAFF
v_call: TRBV2; j_call: TRBJ2-2; cdr3_aa: CASTSQGGRSGELFF
v_call: TRBV11-2; j_call: TRBJ1-3; cdr3_aa: CASSLGSAFSGNTIYF
v_call: TRBV19; j_call: TRBJ2-2; cdr3_aa: CATTGRPTGELFF
v_call: TRBV20-1; j_call: TRBJ2-7; cdr3_aa: CSASTRDREYF
v_call: TRBV18; j_call: TRBJ2-5; cdr3_aa: CASSPQRTSGNQETQYF
v_call: TRBV18; j_call: TRBJ1-5; cdr3_aa: CASSQGIRNQPQHF
v_call: TRBV6-1; j_call: TRBJ2-3; cdr3_aa: CASMRLFTDTQYF
v_call: TRBV25-1; j_call: TRBJ1-6; cdr3_aa: CASSKAGSPLHF
v_call: TRBV5-4; j_call: TRBJ1-2; cdr3_aa: CASSLAMGNSYGYTF
v_call: TRBV29-1; j_call: TRBJ1-2; cdr3_aa: CSVDQGGGYTF
v_call: TRBV19; j_call: TRBJ1-2; cdr3_aa: CASGRPYYGYTF
v_call: TRBV7-2; j_call: TRBJ1-1; cdr3_aa: CASSSRNGAVGAFF
v_call: TRBV9; j_call: TRBJ2-2; cdr3_aa: CASSVGDKPTGELFF
v_call: TRBV19; j_call: TRBJ1-2; cdr3_aa: CASSFFGRQGMNGYTF